This TCR beta chain comes out of a study of cytomegalovirus exposure and HLA in healthy donors. Study-level points and caveats: A likely sequencing artifact accounted for one observed cluster of highly shared sequence variants.

Use of 60 Vbeta and 13 Jbeta primers characterized the PCR. Sequenced by immunoSEQ multiplex PCR; TCRdb stores in-frame clones only, minus some. Here the sample spans 100,000 to 150,000 clones, roughly four fifths being singletons. In regard to this clone: Its antigen is unidentified.

Germline lookup yields CDR1 LNHDA and CDR2 SQIVND (reference sequence). The CDR3 consists of 17 residues. V was cut by 5 bases and J by 0 bases, with 18 bases left in between. The sequenced sample was PBMCs. The chain links TRBV19 to TRBJ2-3; possible D gene TRBD2, 7 bases. The receptor comes from a woman aged 45-65 years in good health and CMV-seronegative. CDR3 nucleotides: TGTGCCAGTAGTCCTCCGGGGGGCGGGATAAGCACAGATACGCAGTATTTT. Its protein is CASSPPGGGISTDTQYF. Filled out from reference TRBV19 and TRBJ2-3, the complete variable domain reads DGGITQSPKYLFRKEGQNVTLSCEQNLNHDAMYWYRQDPGQGLRLIYYSQIVNDFQKGDIAEGYSVSREKKESFPLTVTSAQKNPTAFYLCASSPPGGGISTDTQYFGPGTRLTVL.